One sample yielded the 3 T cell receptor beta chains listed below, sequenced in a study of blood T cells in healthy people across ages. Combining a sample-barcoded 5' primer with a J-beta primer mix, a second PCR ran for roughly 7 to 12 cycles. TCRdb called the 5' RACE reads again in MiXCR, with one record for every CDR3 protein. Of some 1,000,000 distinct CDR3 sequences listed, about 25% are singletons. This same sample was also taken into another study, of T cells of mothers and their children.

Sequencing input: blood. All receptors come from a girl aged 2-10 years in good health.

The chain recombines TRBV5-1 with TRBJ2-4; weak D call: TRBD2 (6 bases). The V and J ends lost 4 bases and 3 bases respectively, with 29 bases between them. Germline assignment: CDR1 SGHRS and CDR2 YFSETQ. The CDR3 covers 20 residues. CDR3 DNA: TGCGCCAGCAGCCACGGGGTAACTAGCAGCCCCCAGGTTGGCAAAAACATTCAGTACTTC. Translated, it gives CASSHGVTSSPQVGKNIQYF. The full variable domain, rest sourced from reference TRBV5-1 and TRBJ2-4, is KAGVTQTPRYLIKTRGQQVTLSCSPISGHRSVSWYQQTPGQGLQFLFEYFSETQRNKGNFPGRFSGRQFSNSRSEMNVSTLELGDSALYLCASSHGVTSSPQVGKNIQYFGAGTRLSVL.

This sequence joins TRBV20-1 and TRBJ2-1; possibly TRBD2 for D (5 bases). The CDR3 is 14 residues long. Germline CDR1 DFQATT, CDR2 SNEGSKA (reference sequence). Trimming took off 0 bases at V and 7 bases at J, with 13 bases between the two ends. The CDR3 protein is CSARDPGNLNEQFF. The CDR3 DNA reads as TGCAGTGCTAGAGATCCGGGGAACCTAAATGAGCAGTTCTTC.

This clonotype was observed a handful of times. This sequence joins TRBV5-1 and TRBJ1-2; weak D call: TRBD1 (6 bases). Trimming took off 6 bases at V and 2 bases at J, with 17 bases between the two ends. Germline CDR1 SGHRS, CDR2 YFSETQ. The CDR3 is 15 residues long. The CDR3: CASNPRTALNYGYTF. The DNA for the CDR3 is TGCGCCAGCAACCCAAGGACAGCTTTAAACTATGGCTACACCTTC.